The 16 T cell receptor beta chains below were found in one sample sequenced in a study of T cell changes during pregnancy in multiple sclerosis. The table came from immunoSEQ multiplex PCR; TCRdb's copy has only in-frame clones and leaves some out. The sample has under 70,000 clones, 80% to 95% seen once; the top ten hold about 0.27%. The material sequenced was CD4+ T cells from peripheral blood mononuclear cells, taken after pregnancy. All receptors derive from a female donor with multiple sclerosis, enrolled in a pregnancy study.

CDR3 sequence reads: CASSESSGLARTYEQYF. In DNA, the CDR3 is TGCGCCAGCAGTGAGTCGAGTGGACTAGCGAGAACCTACGAGCAGTACTTC. The chain recombines TRBV10-2 with TRBJ2-7, with 9 bases fitting TRBD2. Trimming cost V 0 bases and J 2 bases; bases outside gene matches: 8. Germline V gene lookup returns CDR1 WSHSY and CDR2 SAAADI. The CDR3 is 17 amino acids.

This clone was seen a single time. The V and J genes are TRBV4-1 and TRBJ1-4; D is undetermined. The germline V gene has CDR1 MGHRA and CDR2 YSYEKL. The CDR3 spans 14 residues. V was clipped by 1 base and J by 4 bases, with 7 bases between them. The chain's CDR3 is CASSQVSVNEKLFF. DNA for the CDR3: TGCGCCAGCAGCCAAGTCTCTGTTAATGAAAAACTGTTTTTT.

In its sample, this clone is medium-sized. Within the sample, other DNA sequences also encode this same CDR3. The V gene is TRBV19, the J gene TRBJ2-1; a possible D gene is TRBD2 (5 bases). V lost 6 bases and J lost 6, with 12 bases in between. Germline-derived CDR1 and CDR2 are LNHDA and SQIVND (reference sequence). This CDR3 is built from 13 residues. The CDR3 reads CASSLSTSNEQFF. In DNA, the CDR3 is TGTGCCAGTAGCCTGTCCACTAGCAATGAGCAGTTCTTC.

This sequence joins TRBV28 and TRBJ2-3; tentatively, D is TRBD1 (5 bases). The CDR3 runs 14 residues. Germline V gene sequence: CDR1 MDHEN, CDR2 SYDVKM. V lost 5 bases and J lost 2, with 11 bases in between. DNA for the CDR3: TGTGCCAGCAGTAGACAGAGACCCACAGATACGCAGTATTTT. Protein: CASSRQRPTDTQYF.

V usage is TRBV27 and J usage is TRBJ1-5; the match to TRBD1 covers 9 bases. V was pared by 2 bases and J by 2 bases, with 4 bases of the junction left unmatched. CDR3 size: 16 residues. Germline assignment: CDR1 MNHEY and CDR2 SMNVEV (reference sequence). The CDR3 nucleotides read TGTGCCAGCAGTTTACTCTGGGACAGGGGCAATCAGCCCCAGCATTTT. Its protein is CASSLLWDRGNQPQHF.

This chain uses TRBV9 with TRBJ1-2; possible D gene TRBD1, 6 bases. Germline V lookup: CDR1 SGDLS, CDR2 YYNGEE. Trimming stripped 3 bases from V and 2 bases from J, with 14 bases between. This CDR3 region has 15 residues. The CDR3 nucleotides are TGTGCCAGCAGCGAATCTGGGGGCAACAACTATGGCTACACCTTC. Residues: CASSESGGNNYGYTF.

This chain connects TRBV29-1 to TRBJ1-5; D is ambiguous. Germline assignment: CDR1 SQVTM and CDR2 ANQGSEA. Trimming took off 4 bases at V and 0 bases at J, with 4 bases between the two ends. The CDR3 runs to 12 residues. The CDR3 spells CSVGGSNQPQHF. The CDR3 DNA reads TGCAGCGTTGGCGGTAGCAATCAGCCCCAGCATTTT.

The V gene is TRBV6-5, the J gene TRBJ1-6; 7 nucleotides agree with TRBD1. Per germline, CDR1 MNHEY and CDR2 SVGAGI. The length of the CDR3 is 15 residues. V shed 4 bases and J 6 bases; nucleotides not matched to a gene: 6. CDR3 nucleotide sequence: TGTGCCAGCAGTTCCATGGACAGGTTTAATTCACCCCTCCACTTT. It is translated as CASSSMDRFNSPLHF.

Here the CDR3 reads CASSSVVNEQFF. For the CDR3, the DNA is TGTGCCAGCAGCTCCGTAGTGAATGAGCAGTTCTTC. V gene TRBV5-4 combines with J gene TRBJ2-1; D uncertain. There are 12 residues in the CDR3. Trimming took 3 bases from V and 7 from J, leaving 8 bases between them. Per germline, CDR1 SGHNT and CDR2 YYREEE (reference sequence).

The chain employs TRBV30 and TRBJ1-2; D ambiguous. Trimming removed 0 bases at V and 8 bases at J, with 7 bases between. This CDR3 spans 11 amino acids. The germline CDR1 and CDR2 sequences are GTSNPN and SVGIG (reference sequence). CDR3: CAWSVLRGYTF. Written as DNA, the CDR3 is TGTGCCTGGAGTGTACTACGGGGCTACACCTTC.

DNA of the CDR3: TGTGCCAGCAGCTTACTTCCGGGGAGCTCCTATAATTCACCCCTCCACTTT. Translating it yields CASSLLPGSSYNSPLHF. The chain employs TRBV7-8 and TRBJ1-6; D is unclear. CDR3 length: 17 amino acids. V shed 2 bases and J shed 0 bases, with 11 bases lying between them. From germline, CDR1 is SGHVS and CDR2 FQNEAQ. The entire variable domain, with the rest obtained from reference TRBV7-8 and TRBJ1-6, is as follows: GAGVSQSPRYKVAKRGQDVALRCDPISGHVSLFWYQQALGQGPEFLTYFQNEAQLDKSGLPSDRFFAERPEGSVSTLKIQRTQQEDSAVYLCASSLLPGSSYNSPLHFGNGTRLTVT.

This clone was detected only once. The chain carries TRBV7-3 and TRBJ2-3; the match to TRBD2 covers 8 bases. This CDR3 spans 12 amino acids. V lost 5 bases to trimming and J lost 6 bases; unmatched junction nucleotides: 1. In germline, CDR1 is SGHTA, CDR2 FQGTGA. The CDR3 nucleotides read TGTGCCAGCAGCGAGCGGGGGGATACGCAGTATTTT. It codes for CASSERGDTQYF.

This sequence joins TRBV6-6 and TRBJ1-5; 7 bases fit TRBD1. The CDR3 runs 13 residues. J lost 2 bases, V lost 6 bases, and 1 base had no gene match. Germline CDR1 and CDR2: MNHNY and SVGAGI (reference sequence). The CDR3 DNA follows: TGTGCCAGCAGGCAGGGGGGCAATCAGCCCCAGCATTTT. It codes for CASRQGGNQPQHF.

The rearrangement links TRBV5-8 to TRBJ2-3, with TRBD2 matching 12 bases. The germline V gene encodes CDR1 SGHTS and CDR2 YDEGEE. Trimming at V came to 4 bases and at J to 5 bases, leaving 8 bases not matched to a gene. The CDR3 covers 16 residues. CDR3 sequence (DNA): TGTGCCAGCAGCCGCGGACTAGCGGGGAGGGAAGATACGCAGTATTTT. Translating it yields CASSRGLAGREDTQYF. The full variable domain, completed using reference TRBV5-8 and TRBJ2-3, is EAGVTQSPTHLIKTRGQQATLRCSPISGHTSVYWYQQALGLGLQFLLWYDEGEERNRGNFPPRFSGRQFPNYSSELNVNALELEDSALYLCASSRGLAGREDTQYFGPGTRLTVL.

The CDR3 reads CASSGGLARQETQYF. The CDR3 DNA sequence: TGTGCCAGCAGCGGGGGACTAGCGAGGCAAGAGACCCAGTACTTC. The chain has TRBV27 and TRBJ2-5; TRBD2 matches 10 bases. Germline V gene data show CDR1 as MNHEY and CDR2 as SMNVEV (reference sequence). CDR3 length: 15 residues. The V segment lost 6 bases and the J segment 2 bases; nucleotides outside the gene matches: 6.

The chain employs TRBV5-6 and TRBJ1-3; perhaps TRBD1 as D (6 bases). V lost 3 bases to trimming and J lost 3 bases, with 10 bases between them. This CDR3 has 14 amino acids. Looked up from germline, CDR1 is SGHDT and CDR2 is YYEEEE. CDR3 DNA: TGTGCCAGCAGCTCCAGGGGTTTTGGAAACACCATATATTTT. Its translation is CASSSRGFGNTIYF.